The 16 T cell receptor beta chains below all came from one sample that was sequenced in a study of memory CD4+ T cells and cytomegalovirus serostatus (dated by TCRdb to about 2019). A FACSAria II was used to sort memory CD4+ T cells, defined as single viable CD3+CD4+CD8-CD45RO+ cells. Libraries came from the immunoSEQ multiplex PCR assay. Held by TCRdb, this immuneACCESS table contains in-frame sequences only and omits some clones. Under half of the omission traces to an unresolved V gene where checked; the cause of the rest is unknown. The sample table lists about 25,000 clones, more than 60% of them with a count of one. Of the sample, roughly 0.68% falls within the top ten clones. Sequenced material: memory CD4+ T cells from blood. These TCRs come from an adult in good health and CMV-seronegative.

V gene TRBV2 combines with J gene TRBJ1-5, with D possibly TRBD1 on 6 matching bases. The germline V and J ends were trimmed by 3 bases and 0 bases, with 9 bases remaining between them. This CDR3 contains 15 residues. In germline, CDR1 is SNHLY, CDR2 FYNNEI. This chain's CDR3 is CASSDGGPSNQPQHF. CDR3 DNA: TGTGCCAGCAGTGACGGGGGGCCTAGCAATCAGCCCCAGCATTTT.

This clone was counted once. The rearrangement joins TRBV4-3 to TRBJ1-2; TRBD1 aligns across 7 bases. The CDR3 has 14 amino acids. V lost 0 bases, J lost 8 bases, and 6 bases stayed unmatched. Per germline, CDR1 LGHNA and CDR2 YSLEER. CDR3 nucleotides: TGCGCCAGCAGCCAAGACGAGGGGGCGCAGGGCTACACCTTC. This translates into CASSQDEGAQGYTF.

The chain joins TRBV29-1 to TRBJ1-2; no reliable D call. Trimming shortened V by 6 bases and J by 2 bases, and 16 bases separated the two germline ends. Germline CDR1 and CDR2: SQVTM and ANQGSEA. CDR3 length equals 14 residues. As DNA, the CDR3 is TGCAGCGTCGCTCGAGTAGGTGGGAACTATGGCTACACCTTC. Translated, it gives CSVARVGGNYGYTF. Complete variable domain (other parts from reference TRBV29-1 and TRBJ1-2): SAVISQKPSRDICQRGTSLTIQCQVDSQVTMMFWYRQQPGQSLTLIATANQGSEATYESGFVIDKFPISRPNLTFSTLTVSNMSPEDSSIYLCSVARVGGNYGYTFGSGTRLTVV.

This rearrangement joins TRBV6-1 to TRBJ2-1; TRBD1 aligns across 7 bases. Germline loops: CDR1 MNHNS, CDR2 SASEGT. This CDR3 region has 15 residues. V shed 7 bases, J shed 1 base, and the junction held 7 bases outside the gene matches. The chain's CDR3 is CASNQLTGSYNEQFF. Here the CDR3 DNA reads TGTGCCAGCAACCAATTGACAGGGTCCTACAATGAGCAGTTCTTC.

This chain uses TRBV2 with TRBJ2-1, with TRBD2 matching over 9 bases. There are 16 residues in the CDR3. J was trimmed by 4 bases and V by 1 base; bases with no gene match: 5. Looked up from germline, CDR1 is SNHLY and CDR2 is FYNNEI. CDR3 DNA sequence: TGTGCCAGCAGTGAAGTCCGACTAGCGGTATACAATGAGCAGTTCTTC. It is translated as CASSEVRLAVYNEQFF.

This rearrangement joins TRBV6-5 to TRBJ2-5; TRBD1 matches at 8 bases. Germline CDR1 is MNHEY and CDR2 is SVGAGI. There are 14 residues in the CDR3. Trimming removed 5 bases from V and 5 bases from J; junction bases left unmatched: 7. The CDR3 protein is CASSRGQVRETQYF. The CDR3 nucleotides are TGTGCCAGCAGTCGGGGACAGGTCCGGGAGACCCAGTACTTC.

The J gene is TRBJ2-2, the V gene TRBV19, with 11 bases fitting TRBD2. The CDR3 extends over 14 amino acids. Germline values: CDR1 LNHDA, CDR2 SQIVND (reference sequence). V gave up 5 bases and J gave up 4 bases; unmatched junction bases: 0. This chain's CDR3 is CASSGLAGTGELFF. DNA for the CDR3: TGTGCCAGTAGTGGACTAGCGGGCACCGGGGAGCTGTTTTTT.

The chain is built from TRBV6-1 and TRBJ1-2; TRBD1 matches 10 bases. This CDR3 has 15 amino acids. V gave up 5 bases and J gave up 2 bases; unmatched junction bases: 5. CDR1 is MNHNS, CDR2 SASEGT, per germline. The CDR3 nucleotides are TGTGCCAGCAGTCGAGACAGGGGGCCAAACTATGGCTACACCTTC. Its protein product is CASSRDRGPNYGYTF.

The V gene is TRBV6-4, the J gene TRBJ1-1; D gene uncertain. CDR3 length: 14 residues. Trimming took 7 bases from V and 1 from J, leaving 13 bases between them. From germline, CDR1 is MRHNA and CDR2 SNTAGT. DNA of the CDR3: TGTGCCAGCACCCCCGGACCCTCGAACACTGAAGCTTTCTTT. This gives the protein CASTPGPSNTEAFF.

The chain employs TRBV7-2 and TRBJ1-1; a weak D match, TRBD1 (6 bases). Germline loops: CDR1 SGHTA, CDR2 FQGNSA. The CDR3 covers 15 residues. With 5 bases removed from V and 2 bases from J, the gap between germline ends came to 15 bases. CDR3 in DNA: TGTGCCAGCAGCCCCGGGGGCGAACGCAACACTGAAGCTTTCTTT. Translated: CASSPGGERNTEAFF.

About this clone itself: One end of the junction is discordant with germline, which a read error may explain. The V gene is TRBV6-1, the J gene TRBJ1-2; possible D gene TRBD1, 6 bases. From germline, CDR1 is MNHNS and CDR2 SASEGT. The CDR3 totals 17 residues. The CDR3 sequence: CASSEVMLGGANYGYTF. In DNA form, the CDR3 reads TGTGCCAGCAGCGAAGTCATGTTGGGGGGCGCAAACTATGGCTACACCTTC.

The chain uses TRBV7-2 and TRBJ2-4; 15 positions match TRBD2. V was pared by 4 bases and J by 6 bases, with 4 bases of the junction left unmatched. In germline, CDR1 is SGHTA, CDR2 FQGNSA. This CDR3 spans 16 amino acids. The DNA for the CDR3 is TGTGCCAGCAGCTGGACTAGCGGGGGGGCGGTAAACATTCAGTACTTC. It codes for CASSWTSGGAVNIQYF.

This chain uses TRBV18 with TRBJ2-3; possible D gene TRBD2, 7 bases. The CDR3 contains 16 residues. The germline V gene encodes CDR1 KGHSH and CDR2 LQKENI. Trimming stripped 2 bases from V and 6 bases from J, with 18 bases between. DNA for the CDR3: TGTGCCAGCTCACCAACGGGCTTGGGGGGGGCCGATACGCAGTATTTT. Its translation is CASSPTGLGGADTQYF.

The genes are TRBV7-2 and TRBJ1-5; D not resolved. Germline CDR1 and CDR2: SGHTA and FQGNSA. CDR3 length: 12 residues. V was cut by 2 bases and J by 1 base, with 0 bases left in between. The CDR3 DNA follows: TGTGCCAGCAGCTTAAGCAATCAGCCCCAGCATTTT. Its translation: CASSLSNQPQHF. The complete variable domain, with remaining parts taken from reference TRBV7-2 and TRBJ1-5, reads GAGVSQSPSNKVTEKGKDVELRCDPISGHTALYWYRQSLGQGLEFLIYFQGNSAPDKSGLPSDRFSAERTGGSVSTLTIQRTQQEDSAVYLCASSLSNQPQHFGDGTRLSIL.

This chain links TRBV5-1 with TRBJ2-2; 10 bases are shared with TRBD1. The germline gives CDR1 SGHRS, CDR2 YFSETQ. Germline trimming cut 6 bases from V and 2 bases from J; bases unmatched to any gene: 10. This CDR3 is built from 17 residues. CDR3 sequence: CASTNPGQGTNTGELFF. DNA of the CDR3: TGCGCCAGCACCAATCCGGGACAGGGGACAAACACCGGGGAGCTGTTTTTT.

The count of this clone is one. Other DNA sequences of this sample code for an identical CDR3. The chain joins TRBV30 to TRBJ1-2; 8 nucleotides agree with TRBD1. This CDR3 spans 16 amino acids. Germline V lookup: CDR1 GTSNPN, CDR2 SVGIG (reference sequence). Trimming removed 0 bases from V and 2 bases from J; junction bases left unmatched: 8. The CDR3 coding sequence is TGTGCCTGGAGTGTAGCAGGGGGCGCGGGCAACTATGGCTACACCTTC. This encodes CAWSVAGGAGNYGYTF.